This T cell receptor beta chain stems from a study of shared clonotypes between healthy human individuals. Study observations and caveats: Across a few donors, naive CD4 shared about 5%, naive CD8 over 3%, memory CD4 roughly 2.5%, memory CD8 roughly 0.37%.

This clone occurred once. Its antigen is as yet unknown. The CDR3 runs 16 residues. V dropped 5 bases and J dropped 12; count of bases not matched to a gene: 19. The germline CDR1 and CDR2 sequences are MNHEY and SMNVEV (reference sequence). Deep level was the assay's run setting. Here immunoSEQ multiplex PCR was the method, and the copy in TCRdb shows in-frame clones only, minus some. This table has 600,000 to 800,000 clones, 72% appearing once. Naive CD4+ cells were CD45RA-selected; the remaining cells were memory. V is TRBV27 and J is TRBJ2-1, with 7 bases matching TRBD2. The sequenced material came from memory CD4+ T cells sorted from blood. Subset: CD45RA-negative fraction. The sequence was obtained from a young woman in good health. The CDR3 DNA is TGTGCCAGCAGTCCAACGGCACAATATGGGAGGGCCGGGCAGTTCTTC. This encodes CASSPTAQYGRAGQFF.